This entry describes one T cell receptor (beta chain). As yet, its antigen is unknown. Data came from immunoSEQ multiplex PCR; TCRdb stores just in-frame clones and leaves some out. The data hold some 140,000 clones, with roughly nine tenths observed a single time. The data were taken from a study of T cell responses to AZD1222 COVID-19 vaccine. Overall study results and limits: Possibly, clonal diversity was underestimated; donors were largely white British and included more females.

The receptor comes from an adult in good health. The input for sequencing was peripheral blood, taken on day 0 of AZD1222 vaccination.

CDR3 loop: CASSGQLNTEAFF. The CDR3 nucleotides are TGTGCCAGCAGTGGACAGTTGAACACTGAAGCTTTCTTT. The rearrangement uses TRBV6-2 or TRBV6-3 and TRBJ1-1; D might be TRBD1 (6 bases). The CDR3 length is 13 residues. The germline V gene encodes CDR1 MNHEY and CDR2 SVGEGT. V was pared by 5 bases and J by 0 bases, with 7 bases between.